This T cell receptor (beta chain) stems from a study of vaccination effects on CD4 cells after COVID-19. Upon completion of 10 to 11 days in culture, CD4+ T cells were isolated. On day 3 and again on day 7, half the medium was replaced with IL-2 medium. Repertoires were generated with immunoSEQ multiplex PCR, while TCRdb's copy carries only in-frame clones and drops some. This sample yields 70,000 to 85,000 clones, of which roughly three quarters are seen a single time; roughly 2% belongs to the top ten. Study results and caveats: The study found that only 1 of 255 vaccine-induced clones from healthy vaccinees cross-reacted with common cold coronaviruses.

About this clone itself: Its antigen is still unknown.

The CDR3 length is 10 residues. Germline lookup yields CDR1 MNHEY and CDR2 SMNVEV (reference sequence). V was pared by 3 bases and J by 7 bases, with 3 bases between. Sequencing used CD4+ T cells from PBMCs cultured without peptide, obtained before COVID-19 vaccination. The sequence was collected from a human donor who received a COVID-19 vaccine. The chain recombines TRBV27 with TRBJ1-1; D not resolved. The CDR3 region has the DNA TGTGCCAGCAGTTTCCTTGAAGCTTTCTTT. Its translation: CASSFLEAFF.